The 15 T cell receptor beta chains below come from one sample, sequenced in a study of T-cell reconstitution after alpha-beta-depleted transplantation in children. During its preparation, the TCRbeta library received unique molecular identifiers. TCRdb re-called the PCR reads through MiXCR, storing one row per CDR3 protein. The repertoire has 500,000 or so distinct CDR3 sequences, around 10% of them found once; the top ten carry 14%. Sequencing used PBMCs, mostly from graft donor cells, obtained 180 days after TCRalphabeta/CD19-depleted stem cell transplant. The receptors shown here come from a female patient aged 2-10 years who had a stem cell transplant for aplastic anemia, so the T cells may come from the graft donor.

The genes are TRBV4-2 and TRBJ2-7; D is possibly TRBD1 (5 bases). This CDR3 comprises 17 residues. V was shortened by 0 bases and J by 4 bases, with 19 bases between the two germline ends. Germline loops: CDR1 LGHNA, CDR2 YNFKEQ. CDR3 nucleotides: TGTGCCAGCAGCCAAGACCGTACAGGCCCGCCATGGTACGAGCAGTACTTC. This encodes CASSQDRTGPPWYEQYF.

This clonotype occurred a few times. The chain employs TRBV12-3 or TRBV12-4 and TRBJ2-4, with 7 bases that match TRBD2. J gave up 3 bases and V 2 bases, and 4 bases lay outside the gene matches. The CDR3 consists of 15 residues. This chain's CDR3 is CASSLLAGIKNIQYF. The CDR3 DNA follows: TGTGCCAGCAGTTTATTAGCGGGCATCAAAAACATTCAGTACTTC.

The table lists this clonotype with many counts. The chain is built from TRBV9 and TRBJ2-6; the D is unclear. The CDR3 covers 14 residues. V dropped 4 bases and J dropped 4 bases, with 9 bases sitting between them. Germline V gives CDR1 SGDLS, CDR2 YYNGEE. The DNA for the CDR3 is TGTGCCAGCAGCCCACTGGGGGGGGCCAACGTCCTGACTTTC. Protein: CASSPLGGANVLTF.

Many counts were recorded for this clonotype. The rearrangement uses TRBV20-1 and TRBJ2-5, with 8 bases fitting TRBD2. Losses at the gene ends were 5 bases for V and 5 bases for J; bases not matched to a gene: 13. Germline loops: CDR1 DFQATT, CDR2 SNEGSKA (reference sequence). The CDR3 consists of 15 residues. The CDR3 nucleotides are TGCAGTGCTCATGAAAGCGGGAGTTGGTATGAGACCCAGTACTTC. This encodes CSAHESGSWYETQYF.

The CDR3: CSASSGTAEQYV. DNA for the CDR3: TGCAGTGCTAGTAGCGGGACGGCCGAGCAGTACGTC. The V and J genes are TRBV20-1 and TRBJ2-7; the match to TRBD2 covers 8 bases. Trimming took 3 bases from V and 6 from J; bases not matched to a gene: 4. The length of the CDR3 is 12 residues. CDR1 and CDR2 (germline): DFQATT, SNEGSKA (reference sequence).

In its sample, this clonotype was seen a few times. This rearrangement joins TRBV7-8 to TRBJ1-6; 11 bases align to TRBD1. Germline V CDR1 and CDR2: SGHVS, FQNEAQ. Trimming at V came to 4 bases and at J to 8 bases, leaving 4 bases not matched to a gene. CDR3 length: 15 amino acids. The CDR3 protein is CASSSRDRGYSPLHF. The CDR3 bases are TGTGCCAGCAGCTCCCGGGACAGGGGGTATTCACCCCTCCACTTT.

The chain links TRBV6-5 to TRBJ2-5; D possibly corresponds to TRBD1 (5 bases). CDR1 is MNHEY and CDR2 is SVGAGI in the germline V gene. This CDR3 is built from 16 residues. Trimming removed 1 base at V and 7 bases at J, with 19 bases between. DNA for the CDR3: TGTGCCAGCAGTTACTTTGGACCAGGGTTAAGACGGACCCAGTACTTC. Translating gives CASSYFGPGLRRTQYF.

This clonotype has just a few counts. The chain has TRBV20-1 and TRBJ2-1; TRBD2 matches at 7 bases. The trim removed 0 bases at V and 4 bases at J, leaving 15 bases unmatched. Germline lookup yields CDR1 DFQATT and CDR2 SNEGSKA (reference sequence). The CDR3 length is 18 residues. CDR3 sequence (DNA): TGCAGTGCTAGAGATTCAGACCTTTTGGGAGGGGTTTACAATGAGCAGTTCTTC. It specifies CSARDSDLLGGVYNEQFF.

This clonotype has only a few counts. The chain employs TRBV13 and TRBJ2-7; D may correspond to TRBD1 or TRBD2 (6 bases each). Germline-derived CDR1 and CDR2 are PRHDT and FYEKMQ (reference sequence). The V end was cut by 5 bases, the J end by 6 bases, with 14 bases between. The length of the CDR3 is 13 residues. The CDR3: CASSHRAGSEQYV. DNA for the CDR3: TGTGCCAGCAGCCACAGGGCGGGGAGCGAGCAGTACGTC.

This clonotype was detected only a few times. V gene TRBV18 combines with J gene TRBJ1-5; TRBD1 agrees at 9 bases. After removal of 1 base from V and 5 bases from J, the junction contained 9 bases not matched to a gene. CDR3 length equals 17 residues. Germline V gene lookup returns CDR1 KGHSH and CDR2 LQKENI. The CDR3 DNA reads as TGTGCCAGCTCACCACGCGGACTGGACAGGGGTCATCAGCCCCAGCATTTT. Amino acids: CASSPRGLDRGHQPQHF.

This clonotype has a handful of counts. The CDR3 DNA sequence: TGCGCCAGCACGCGGACGGGAGAAGTTTCCTACGAGCAGTACGTC. It encodes CASTRTGEVSYEQYV. The chain is built from TRBV5-1 and TRBJ2-7; D is perhaps TRBD2 (6 bases). The germline V gene has CDR1 SGHRS and CDR2 YFSETQ. There are 15 residues in the CDR3. The V and J ends lost 6 bases and 1 base respectively, with 17 bases between them.

This clonotype occurred a few times. This chain links TRBV13 with TRBJ1-1; TRBD1 matches 8 bases. Looked up from germline, CDR1 is PRHDT and CDR2 is FYEKMQ (reference sequence). Trimming removed 2 bases from V and 10 bases from J; junction bases left unmatched: 15. This CDR3 contains 16 residues. The CDR3 DNA follows: TGTGCCAGCAGCTTATTACCGCCGCTCACAGGGGGGCGAGCTTTCTTT. This encodes CASSLLPPLTGGRAFF.

This clonotype was seen a handful of times. The V call is TRBV28, the J call TRBJ2-1; D is unresolved. V lost 1 base and J lost 9, with 7 bases in between. CDR3 length: 12 residues. Germline lookup yields CDR1 MDHEN and CDR2 SYDVKM. CDR3 in DNA: TGTGCCAGCAGTTTATTTGGCCTTGAGCAGTTCTTC. Amino acid sequence: CASSLFGLEQFF.

This clonotype was detected a few times. The CDR3 here is CASSLAASGPYEQYF. For the CDR3, the DNA is TGTGCCAGCAGCTTAGCGGCTAGCGGCCCCTACGAGCAGTACTTC. The gene calls are TRBV7-2 and TRBJ2-7; 7 nucleotides match TRBD2. Per germline, CDR1 SGHTA and CDR2 FQGNSA. The CDR3 extends over 15 amino acids. Trimming took 0 bases from V and 2 from J; bases not matched to a gene: 4. The whole variable domain, remainder taken from reference TRBV7-2 and TRBJ2-7, is GAGVSQSPSNKVTEKGKDVELRCDPISGHTALYWYRQSLGQGLEFLIYFQGNSAPDKSGLPSDRFSAERTGGSVSTLTIQRTQQEDSAVYLCASSLAASGPYEQYFGPGTRLTVT.

The chain is built from TRBV29-1 and TRBJ1-2; D uncertain. The germline CDR1 and CDR2 sequences are SQVTM and ANQGSEA. The CDR3 is made up of 12 amino acids. Trimming left V 5 bases short and J 3 bases short, with 10 bases between. CDR3 in DNA: TGCAGCGTTAACGTTGGGTACTATGGCTACACCTTC. Its translation: CSVNVGYYGYTF.